This entry lists 21 T cell receptor beta chains sequenced from one sample in a study of T-cell memory formation after mild COVID-19 (TCRdb year 2021). The library relied on 5' RACE. The run used an Illumina NovaSeq 6000. The public reads were run again by TCRdb, first through fastp at Q25 and then through MiXCR, and only productive beta chains were kept. Merged by CDR3 protein, the rows form single entries marked with the most common genes and DNA. The sample yields roughly 120,000 distinct CDR3 sequences; about 15% were counted once. The ten biggest clones cover around 13% of the sample. Input material: PBMCs or a T cell subset sorted from them (not recorded which). These TCRs come from an adult woman who had mild COVID-19 (a few samples of this study predate the infection). The sample titles of this study are shuffled in the database, so cell type and time point are left out; the donor was told from shared clones.

The V call is TRBV6-5, the J call TRBJ2-3; TRBD1 agrees at 10 bases. With V trimmed by 6 bases and J by 2 bases, 8 bases remained unmatched. The CDR3 runs 16 residues. The germline V gene encodes CDR1 MNHEY and CDR2 SVGAGI. Here the CDR3 reads CASRLEGQGYTDTQYF. DNA of the CDR3: TGTGCCAGCAGACTCGAGGGACAGGGGTACACAGATACGCAGTATTTT.

This clonotype was seen more than once but under ten times. The rearrangement joins TRBV30 to TRBJ2-1; the match to TRBD1 covers 9 bases. Per the germline V gene, CDR1 is GTSNPN and CDR2 is SVGIG (reference sequence). The CDR3 spans 13 residues. Trimming cost V 5 bases and J 5 bases; bases outside gene matches: 4. CDR3: CAWLGQGHNEQFF. Written as DNA, the CDR3 is TGTGCCTGGCTGGGACAGGGTCACAATGAGCAGTTCTTC.

This clonotype has a handful of counts. The chain couples TRBV7-6 to TRBJ2-7; 9 bases match TRBD1. Germline values: CDR1 SGHVS, CDR2 FNYEAQ. The CDR3 consists of 16 residues. V trimming: 6 bases; J trimming: 5 bases; junction bases outside the gene matches: 14. CDR3 in DNA: TGTGCCAGCAGGCCCCTTCCCGGGACAGGGCTAGACGAGCAGTACTTC. Its translation is CASRPLPGTGLDEQYF.

The CDR3 region is CASSRGGSSSYEQYF. In DNA, the CDR3 is TGTGCCAGCAGCCGGGGCGGGAGCTCCTCCTACGAGCAGTACTTC. The rearrangement uses TRBV4-2 and TRBJ2-7; 7 bases match TRBD2. V was clipped by 4 bases and J by 0 bases; unmatched bases: 6. This CDR3 is built from 15 residues. Germline V CDR1 and CDR2: LGHNA, YNFKEQ.

This clonotype was seen only a few times. The gene calls are TRBV29-1 and TRBJ2-5, with D maybe TRBD1 (6 bases). In germline, CDR1 is SQVTM, CDR2 ANQGSEA. Trimming removed 5 bases from V and 2 bases from J, with 15 bases in between. This CDR3 has 14 residues. CDR3 loop: CSVRYGDKQETQYF. The CDR3 DNA reads as TGCAGCGTTAGGTATGGGGACAAACAAGAGACCCAGTACTTC. The full variable domain, completed using reference TRBV29-1 and TRBJ2-5, is SAVISQKPSRDICQRGTSLTIQCQVDSQVTMMFWYRQQPGQSLTLIATANQGSEATYESGFVIDKFPISRPNLTFSTLTVSNMSPEDSSIYLCSVRYGDKQETQYFGPGTRLLVL.

This clonotype was counted only a few times. The gene calls are TRBV7-2 and TRBJ1-4, with unresolved D. The germline V and J ends were trimmed by 1 base and 8 bases, with 8 bases remaining between them. In germline, CDR1 is SGHTA, CDR2 FQGNSA. The CDR3 runs to 13 residues. Here the CDR3 DNA reads TGTGCCAGCAGCTTAGGGGGAGGGGAAAAACTGTTTTTT. Its translation is CASSLGGGEKLFF. The full variable domain, completed using reference TRBV7-2 and TRBJ1-4, is GAGVSQSPSNKVTEKGKDVELRCDPISGHTALYWYRQSLGQGLEFLIYFQGNSAPDKSGLPSDRFSAERTGGSVSTLTIQRTQQEDSAVYLCASSLGGGEKLFFGSGTQLSVL.

The V and J genes are TRBV5-4 and TRBJ1-4, with 9 bases matching TRBD1. Trimming removed 4 bases from V and 7 bases from J; junction bases left unmatched: 2. The CDR3 runs 13 residues. Germline V gene data show CDR1 as SGHNT and CDR2 as YYREEE (reference sequence). The CDR3 loop is CASSPDRGEKLFF. The CDR3 coding sequence is TGTGCCAGCAGCCCGGACAGGGGTGAAAAACTGTTTTTT.

The chain carries TRBV5-1 and TRBJ2-1; D tentatively reads TRBD1 or TRBD2 (5 bases each). The CDR3 contains 14 residues. V was cut by 5 bases and J by 9 bases, with 18 bases left in between. Germline V gene sequence: CDR1 SGHRS, CDR2 YFSETQ. The CDR3 bases are TGCGCCAGCAGGCCTCAGACTACAGGCCTTGAGCAGTTCTTC. Encoded protein: CASRPQTTGLEQFF.

This clonotype was counted a few times. V is TRBV6-2 or TRBV6-3 and J is TRBJ1-1; the match to TRBD1 covers 7 bases. The CDR3 has 15 residues. Germline-derived CDR1 and CDR2 are MNHEY and SVGEGT. J lost 0 bases, V lost 2 bases, and 3 bases had no gene match. Here the CDR3 reads CASSYTDRLNTEAFF. CDR3 sequence (DNA): TGTGCCAGCAGTTACACGGACAGGTTGAACACTGAAGCTTTCTTT.

This chain connects TRBV24-1 to TRBJ2-6, with TRBD1 matching 8 bases. Germline loops: CDR1 KGHDR, CDR2 SFDVKD. The CDR3 is made up of 18 amino acids. V lost 4 bases and J lost 2; bases outside the gene matches: 9. CDR3 in amino acids: CATSESQKQGAGANVLTF. DNA of the CDR3: TGTGCCACCAGTGAGTCTCAAAAACAGGGGGCTGGGGCCAACGTCCTGACTTTC.

This chain connects TRBV18 to TRBJ2-5, with D unclear. There are 15 residues in the CDR3. The germline V gene has CDR1 KGHSH and CDR2 LQKENI. Trimming stripped 2 bases from V and 1 base from J, with 11 bases between. In nucleotides, the CDR3 is TGTGCCAGCTCACCAGTGGACGGCGGCCAAGAGACCCAGTACTTC. Residues: CASSPVDGGQETQYF.

The DNA for the CDR3 is TGTGCCAGCAGCCTCGACAGTGAAGCTTTCTTT. This codes for CASSLDSEAFF. The rearrangement joins TRBV9 to TRBJ1-1, with D perhaps TRBD1 (5 bases). The CDR3 extends over 11 amino acids. V was pared by 4 bases and J by 7 bases, with 8 bases between. Germline V gives CDR1 SGDLS, CDR2 YYNGEE. Using reference TRBV9 and TRBJ1-1 for the parts outside the CDR3, the full variable domain is DSGVTQTPKHLITATGQRVTLRCSPRSGDLSVYWYQQSLDQGLQFLIQYYNGEERAKGNILERFSAQQFPDLHSELNLSSLELGDSALYFCASSLDSEAFFGQGTRLTVV.

The sample holds many counts of this clonotype. The CDR3 bases are TGTGCCAGCAGCCACCTAGGGGGGGGTGGCTATGGCTACACCTTC. It translates to CASSHLGGGGYGYTF. V usage is TRBV4-2 and J usage is TRBJ1-2, with a tentative D call TRBD1 (6 bases). This CDR3 region has 15 residues. Germline CDR1 and CDR2: LGHNA and YNFKEQ. Deletions cut 3 bases from V and 4 bases from J, with 15 bases between.

The chain is built from TRBV27 and TRBJ1-2; D remains ambiguous. CDR1 MNHEY and CDR2 SMNVEV come from the germline V gene (reference sequence). The CDR3 covers 13 residues. Trimming left V 8 bases short and J 7 bases short, with 17 bases between. CDR3 coding DNA: TGTGCCAGCGGAACGATGATTCCACCTGGCTACACCTTC. It is translated as CASGTMIPPGYTF.

This clonotype has a count of ten or more. The chain has TRBV12-3 or TRBV12-4 and TRBJ2-3; possibly TRBD1 for D (6 bases). The CDR3 has 14 residues. Trimming removed 1 base from V and 6 bases from J, with 11 bases in between. As DNA, the CDR3 is TGTGCCAGCAGTTTAGGGCAGGGGTTCGATACGCAGTATTTT. Translation gives CASSLGQGFDTQYF.

The rearrangement uses TRBV12-3 or TRBV12-4 and TRBJ2-3; 12 bases agree with TRBD2. Trimming removed 7 bases from V and 5 bases from J; junction bases left unmatched: 7. The CDR3 extends over 15 amino acids. The CDR3 sequence is CASTSLAGGRDTQYF. The CDR3 DNA reads TGTGCCAGCACCTCACTAGCGGGGGGCCGAGATACGCAGTATTTT.

The chain is built from TRBV29-1 and TRBJ1-2; D is unclear. CDR3 size: 11 residues. The germline V gene encodes CDR1 SQVTM and CDR2 ANQGSEA. Trimming pared 2 bases from V and 9 bases from J, leaving 10 bases between. CDR3 nucleotides: TGCAGCGTTGAACGCACGGGAAGCTACACCTTC. It yields the protein CSVERTGSYTF.

The chain uses TRBV4-1 and TRBJ2-1; D not resolved. Trimming removed 4 bases from V and 3 bases from J, with 7 bases in between. Germline CDR1 reads MGHRA; CDR2 reads YSYEKL. The CDR3 consists of 13 residues. CDR3 loop: CASSLGIYNEQFF. The DNA of the CDR3 is TGCGCCAGCAGCCTGGGGATCTACAATGAGCAGTTCTTC.

This chain connects TRBV24-1 to TRBJ1-1; a weak D match, TRBD1 (5 bases). The CDR3 spans 15 residues. V lost 6 bases, J lost 3 bases, and 16 bases lay in between. Germline V gene sequence: CDR1 KGHDR, CDR2 SFDVKD. This CDR3 reads CATSTQGSGDTEAFF. The CDR3 DNA sequence: TGTGCCACCAGTACTCAGGGTTCGGGGGACACTGAAGCTTTCTTT.

This clonotype was seen a handful of times. The chain is built from TRBV7-9 and TRBJ1-5; 9 bases are shared with TRBD1. The CDR3 has 13 residues. Germline-derived CDR1 and CDR2 are SEHNR and FQNEAQ (reference sequence). V gave up 3 bases and J gave up 7 bases; unmatched junction bases: 1. CDR3 protein: CASSLGQGQPQHF. The CDR3 bases are TGTGCCAGCAGCTTGGGACAGGGCCAGCCCCAGCATTTT. Complete variable domain (other parts from reference TRBV7-9 and TRBJ1-5): DTGVSQNPRHKITKRGQNVTFRCDPISEHNRLYWYRQTLGQGPEFLTYFQNEAQLEKSRLLSDRFSAERPKGSFSTLEIQRTEQGDSAMYLCASSLGQGQPQHFGDGTRLSIL.

This clonotype has a handful of counts. CDR3 nucleotide sequence: TGTGCCAGCAGTTTGGCCCAGAACACTGAAGCTTTCTTT. Protein product: CASSLAQNTEAFF. V gene TRBV12-3 or TRBV12-4 combines with J gene TRBJ1-1; D not resolved. CDR3 length: 13 residues. V lost 3 bases and J 1 base, leaving 6 bases between the germline ends.